Included here is one T cell receptor (beta chain) sequence, with context. The target antigen is unknown. The CDR3 is 12 residues long. Between the trimmed V and J ends, which lost 5 bases and 3 bases, there was a span of 8 bases. In germline, CDR1 is MNHNS, CDR2 SASEGT. The PCR used 60 Vbeta and 13 Jbeta primers. The data were produced by immunoSEQ multiplex PCR, yet TCRdb's version contains in-frame clones alone and is incomplete. Found here are about 270,000 clones, about 75% of them singletons; the top ten hold 2% to 2.5%. The sample belongs to a study of cytomegalovirus exposure and HLA in healthy donors. Study information: A previous analysis identified around 120 million unique TCR beta sequences derived from roughly 180 million T cells.

Study findings and constraints: It was confirmed in vitro that three of the CMV-associated chains were specific for CMV antigens. It is likely that the observed cluster of highly shared sequence variants was a sequencing artifact. In a later analysis, parvovirus B19, influenza, CMV and Epstein-Barr virus appeared linked to several top co-occurrence clusters.

The sample consisted of PBMCs. The receptor's source is a female donor in good health and CMV-seronegative. The chain carries TRBV6-1 and TRBJ2-7; weak D call: TRBD1 (5 bases). Here the CDR3 DNA reads TGTGCCAGCAGTACAGGTAACTACGAGCAGTACTTC. As protein: CASSTGNYEQYF.